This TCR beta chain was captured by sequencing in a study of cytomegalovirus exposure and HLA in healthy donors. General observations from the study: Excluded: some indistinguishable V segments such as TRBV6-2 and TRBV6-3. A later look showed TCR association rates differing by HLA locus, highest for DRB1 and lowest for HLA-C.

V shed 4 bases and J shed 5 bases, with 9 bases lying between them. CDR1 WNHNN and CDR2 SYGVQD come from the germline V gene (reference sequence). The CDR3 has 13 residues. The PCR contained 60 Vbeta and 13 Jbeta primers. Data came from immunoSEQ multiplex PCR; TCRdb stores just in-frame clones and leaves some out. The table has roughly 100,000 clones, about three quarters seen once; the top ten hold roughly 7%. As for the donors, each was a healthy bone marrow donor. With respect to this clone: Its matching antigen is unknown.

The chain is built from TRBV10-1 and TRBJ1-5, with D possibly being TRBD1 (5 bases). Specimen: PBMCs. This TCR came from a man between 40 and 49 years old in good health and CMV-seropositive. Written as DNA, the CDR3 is TGCGCCAGCAGTGCCCAGGGCGATCAGCCCCAGCATTTT. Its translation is CASSAQGDQPQHF.